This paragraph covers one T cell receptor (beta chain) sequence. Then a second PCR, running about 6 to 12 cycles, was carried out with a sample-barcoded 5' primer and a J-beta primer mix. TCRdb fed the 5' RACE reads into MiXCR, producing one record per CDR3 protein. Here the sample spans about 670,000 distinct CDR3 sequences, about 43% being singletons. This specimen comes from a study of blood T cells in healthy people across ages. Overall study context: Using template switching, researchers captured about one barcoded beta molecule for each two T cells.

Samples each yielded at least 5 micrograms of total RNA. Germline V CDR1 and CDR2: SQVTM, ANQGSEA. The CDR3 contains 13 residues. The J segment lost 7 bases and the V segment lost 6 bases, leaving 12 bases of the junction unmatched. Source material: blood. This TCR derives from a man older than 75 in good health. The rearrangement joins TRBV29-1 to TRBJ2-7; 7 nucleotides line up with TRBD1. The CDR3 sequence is CSVDRVSYNEQYF. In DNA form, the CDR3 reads TGCAGCGTCGACAGGGTGTCCTACAATGAGCAGTACTTC.